This T cell receptor (beta chain) was identified during a study of human T cells and chemical hapten exposure. The time point here: patch test 2, 6 weeks after DPC sensitization. The treatment was: therapeutic diphenylcyclopropenone sensitization with weekly scalp DPC. The template was total RNA from unfractionated whole blood. The length of the CDR3 is 17 residues. The V gene's germline CDR1 is SQVTM and CDR2 ANQGSEA. Trimming cost V 1 base and J 8 bases; bases outside gene matches: 11. TCRdb redid the calling of the RACE reads with MiXCR, one entry per CDR3 protein. The top ten hold 6.8% of the sample, which has some 70,000 distinct CDR3 sequences, 10% seen once.

J is TRBJ2-1 and V is TRBV29-1, with TRBD2 matching 13 bases. Sequencing used whole blood, obtained in connection with sensitization to the hapten diphenylcyclopropenone (DPC). This sequence was found in a woman aged 45-65 years with alopecia areata. Some clones in this sample may be carry-over from other donors' samples. As DNA, the CDR3 is TGCAGCGTTGAAGTTATTCTTACTAGCGGGAGGGCCGATGAGCAGTTCTTC. Translated, it gives CSVEVILTSGRADEQFF.